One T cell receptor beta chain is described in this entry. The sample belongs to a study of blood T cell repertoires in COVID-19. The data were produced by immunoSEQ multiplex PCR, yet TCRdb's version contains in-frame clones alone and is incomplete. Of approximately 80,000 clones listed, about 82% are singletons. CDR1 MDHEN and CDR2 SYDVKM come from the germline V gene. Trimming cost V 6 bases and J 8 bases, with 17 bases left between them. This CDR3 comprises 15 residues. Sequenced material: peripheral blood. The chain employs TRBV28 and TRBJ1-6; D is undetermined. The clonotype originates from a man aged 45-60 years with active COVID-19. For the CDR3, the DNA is TGTGCCAGCAGGGGAAGAGGGCGGGCGGATTCACCCCTCCACTTT. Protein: CASRGRGRADSPLHF. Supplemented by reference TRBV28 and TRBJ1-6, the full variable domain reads DVKVTQSSRYLVKRTGEKVFLECVQDMDHENMFWYRQDPGLGLRLIYFSYDVKMKEKGDIPEGYSVSREKKERFSLILESASTNQTSMYLCASRGRGRADSPLHFGNGTRLTVT.